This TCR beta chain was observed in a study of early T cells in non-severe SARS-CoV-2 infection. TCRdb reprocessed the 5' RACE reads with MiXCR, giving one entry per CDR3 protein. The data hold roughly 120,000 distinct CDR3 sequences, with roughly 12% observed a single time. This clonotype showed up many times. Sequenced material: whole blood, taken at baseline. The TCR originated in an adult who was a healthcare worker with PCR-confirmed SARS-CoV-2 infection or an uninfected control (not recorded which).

CDR3 in amino acids: CASSQVGNAMNIQYF. In DNA, the CDR3 is TGTGCCAGCAGCCAAGTTGGGAATGCGATGAACATTCAGTACTTC. This rearrangement joins TRBV3-1 to TRBJ2-4; D is ambiguous. V dropped 1 base and J dropped 7 bases, with 14 bases sitting between them. This CDR3 has 15 amino acids. The V gene's germline CDR1 is LGHDT and CDR2 YNNKEL (reference sequence).